This entry concerns a single T cell receptor beta chain. Original methodology: Nucleated cell counts were estimated from reference gene primer amplification. Generated by immunoSEQ multiplex PCR, the TCRdb table keeps only in-frame clones and is missing some. V, J and clone size were drawn from that table, and D and trimming were deduced from the DNA. The sample has roughly 440,000 clones, 70% to 90% seen once; the top ten hold approximately 12%. This sample is drawn from a study of blood T cell repertoires in COVID-19. Across the whole study: COVID-19 samples, acute and convalescent, were from the United States, Italy and Spain. PBMCs, B-cell-depleted T cells, or T cells were the source of the cDNA or gDNA that made up the material.

The CDR3 totals 13 residues. Trimming pared 1 base from V and 4 bases from J, leaving 8 bases between. Germline V gene lookup returns CDR1 SGDLS and CDR2 YYNGEE. Sequencing was carried out using peripheral blood. The sequence came from a woman between 45 and 65 years old with COVID-19, enrolled during active disease. The chain uses TRBV9 and TRBJ1-2, with unresolved D. The DNA for the CDR3 is TGTGCCAGCAGCGTACCGGGTATCTATGGCTACACCTTC. Protein product: CASSVPGIYGYTF.